This T cell receptor beta chain was obtained from a study of CD8+CD57+ T cells in acquired aplastic anemia. At the level of the study: Each DNA sample taken from sorted CD4+ and CD8+ cells came to around 3.4 ug on average. Study-level results: Patients and controls had in common approximately 29 CD8+ CDR3 sequences.

Germline assignment: CDR1 LNHDA and CDR2 SQIVND (reference sequence). V dropped 6 bases and J dropped 4; count of bases not matched to a gene: 7. CDR3 length: 14 residues. Note on this clonotype: Its antigen is undetermined.

Template material for TCR beta VDJ and CDR3 profiling consisted of genomic DNA. TCRdb fed the reads into MiXCR, producing one record per CDR3 protein. Of about 68,000 distinct CDR3 sequences listed, roughly half are singletons. The material sequenced was sorted CD4+, CD8+, or CD8+CD57+ T cells (not recorded which) from PBMCs. The chain couples TRBV19 to TRBJ1-2, with 8 bases aligning to TRBD1. This sequence was found in a human donor in good health, serving as a control. The DNA of the CDR3 is TGTGCCAGTAGCCCGACAGGGGAACCCTATGGCTACACCTTC. This codes for CASSPTGEPYGYTF.